The present T cell receptor beta chain was sequenced within a study of cytomegalovirus exposure and HLA in healthy donors. About the research overall: Of several hundred genotyped donors, roughly 86% clustered with self-reported Caucasian donors. Study findings and constraints: Researchers reported from a later analysis that most CMV-associated TCR beta chains appeared HLA-restricted.

Points on this clone: Its antigen is not identified.

The PCR used 60 Vbeta and 13 Jbeta primers. Original data processing: Roughly 12 million of tens of millions of unique TCR beta chains were shared, per a later count. Clones were sequenced by immunoSEQ multiplex PCR, and TCRdb holds only the in-frame ones, with some missing. V and J calls and clone size are those listed in that table; D and trimming were worked out from the DNA. The table shows approximately 100,000 clones, with around three quarters occurring only once. This CDR3 spans 14 amino acids. With 8 bases removed from V and 6 bases from J, the gap between germline ends came to 20 bases. The germline V gene encodes CDR1 MNHEY and CDR2 SMNVEV (reference sequence).

The receptor's source is a boy younger than 18 in good health and CMV-seronegative. Sequences were obtained from PBMCs. The V call is TRBV27, the J call TRBJ2-7, with D perhaps TRBD1 (5 bases). In DNA, the CDR3 is TGTGCCAGCCAACCGCAGACAGAGATGGGCGAGCAGTACTTC. Residues: CASQPQTEMGEQYF.